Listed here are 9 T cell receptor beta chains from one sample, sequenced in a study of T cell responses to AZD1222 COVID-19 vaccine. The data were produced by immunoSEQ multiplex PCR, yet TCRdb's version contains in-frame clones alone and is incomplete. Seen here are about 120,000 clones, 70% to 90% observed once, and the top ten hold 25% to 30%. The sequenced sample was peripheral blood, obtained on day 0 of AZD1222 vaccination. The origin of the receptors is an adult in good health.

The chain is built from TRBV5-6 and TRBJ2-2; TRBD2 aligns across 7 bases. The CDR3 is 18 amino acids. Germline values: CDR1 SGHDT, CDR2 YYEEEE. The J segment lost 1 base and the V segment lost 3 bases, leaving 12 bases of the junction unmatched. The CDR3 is CASSWGGPLSKNTGELFF. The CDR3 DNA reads TGTGCCAGCAGCTGGGGAGGGCCCCTCTCCAAGAACACCGGGGAGCTGTTTTTT.

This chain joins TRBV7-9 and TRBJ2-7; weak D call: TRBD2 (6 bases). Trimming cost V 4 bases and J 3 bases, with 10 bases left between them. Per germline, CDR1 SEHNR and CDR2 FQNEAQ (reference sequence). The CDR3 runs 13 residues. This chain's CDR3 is CASSSGENYEQYF. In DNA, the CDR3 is TGTGCCAGCAGCTCGGGAGAAAACTACGAGCAGTACTTC.

The CDR3 reads CASSLAEGSNEKLFF. The CDR3 DNA is TGTGCCAGCAGCTTAGCGGAAGGATCGAATGAAAAACTGTTTTTT. J is TRBJ1-4 and V is TRBV7-8; unclear D gene. Germline CDR1 is SGHVS and CDR2 is FQNEAQ. This CDR3 has 15 amino acids. Trimming left V 0 bases short and J 5 bases short, with 10 bases between.

The CDR3 region has the DNA TGTGCCAGCAGTGATCTTGCTGGGTTAGGGGAAGGTGGCTACACCTTC. The encoded protein is CASSDLAGLGEGGYTF. V gene TRBV6-1 combines with J gene TRBJ1-2, with D maybe TRBD1 (5 bases). CDR1 is MNHNS and CDR2 is SASEGT in the germline V gene. This CDR3 is 16 amino acids long. V lost 3 bases to trimming and J lost 7 bases, with 21 bases between them.

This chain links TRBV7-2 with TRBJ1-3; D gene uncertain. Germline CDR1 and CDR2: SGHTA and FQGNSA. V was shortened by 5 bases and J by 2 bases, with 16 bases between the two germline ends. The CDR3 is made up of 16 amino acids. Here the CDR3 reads CASSVLGTLTGNTIYF. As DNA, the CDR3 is TGTGCCAGCAGCGTTCTCGGAACACTTACTGGAAACACCATATATTTT.

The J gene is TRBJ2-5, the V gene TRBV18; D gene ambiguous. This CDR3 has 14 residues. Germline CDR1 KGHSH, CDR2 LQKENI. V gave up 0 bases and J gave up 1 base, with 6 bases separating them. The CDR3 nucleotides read TGTGCCAGCTCACCACCTTCAGTCCAAGAGACCCAGTACTTC. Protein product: CASSPPSVQETQYF.

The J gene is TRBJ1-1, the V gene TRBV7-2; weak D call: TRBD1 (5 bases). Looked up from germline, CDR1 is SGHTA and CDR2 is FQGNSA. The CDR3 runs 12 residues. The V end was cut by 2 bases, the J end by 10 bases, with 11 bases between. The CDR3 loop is CASSLFGRGAFF. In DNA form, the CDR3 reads TGTGCCAGCAGCTTATTTGGTAGGGGAGCTTTCTTT.

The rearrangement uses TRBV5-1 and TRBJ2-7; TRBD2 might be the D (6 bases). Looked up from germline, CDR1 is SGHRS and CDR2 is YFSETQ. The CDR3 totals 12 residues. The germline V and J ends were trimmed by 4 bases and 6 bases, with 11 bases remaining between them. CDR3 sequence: CASSPAGIEQYF. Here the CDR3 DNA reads TGCGCCAGCAGCCCTGCGGGGATCGAGCAGTACTTC.

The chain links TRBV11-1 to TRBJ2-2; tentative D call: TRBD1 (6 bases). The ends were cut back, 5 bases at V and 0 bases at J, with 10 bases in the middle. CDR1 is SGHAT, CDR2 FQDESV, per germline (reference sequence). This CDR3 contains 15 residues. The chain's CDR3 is CASSIGQPNTGELFF. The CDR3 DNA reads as TGTGCCAGCAGCATCGGACAGCCGAACACCGGGGAGCTGTTTTTT.